This TCR beta chain was captured by sequencing in a study of sequential checkpoint blockade in melanoma. About the study: Each arm's sequence ended with maintenance nivolumab. Study results and limitations: Patients with week-13 increases in T-cell fraction and clonality benefited about 30 times more often.

With regard to this clone: Its antigen remains unidentified.

With 7 bases removed from V and 0 bases from J, the gap between germline ends came to 16 bases. The CDR3 contains 16 residues. From germline, CDR1 is SGHNT and CDR2 YENEEA. Documented treatment: randomized to nivolumab then ipilimumab (arm A) or the reverse (arm B). The method was immunoSEQ multiplex PCR; TCRdb's version includes in-frame clones alone and lacks a portion of them. The table has about 37,000 clones, 32% seen once. The material was tumor tissue (inferred from file names), obtained from a patient given nivolumab and ipilimumab in sequence. The V call is TRBV11-3, the J call TRBJ2-1; weak D call: TRBD2 (6 bases). This clonotype was obtained from a human donor with melanoma. CDR3 region: CASTQRSGSSYNEQFF. DNA for the CDR3: TGTGCCAGCACCCAGCGGTCCGGGAGCTCCTACAATGAGCAGTTCTTC.